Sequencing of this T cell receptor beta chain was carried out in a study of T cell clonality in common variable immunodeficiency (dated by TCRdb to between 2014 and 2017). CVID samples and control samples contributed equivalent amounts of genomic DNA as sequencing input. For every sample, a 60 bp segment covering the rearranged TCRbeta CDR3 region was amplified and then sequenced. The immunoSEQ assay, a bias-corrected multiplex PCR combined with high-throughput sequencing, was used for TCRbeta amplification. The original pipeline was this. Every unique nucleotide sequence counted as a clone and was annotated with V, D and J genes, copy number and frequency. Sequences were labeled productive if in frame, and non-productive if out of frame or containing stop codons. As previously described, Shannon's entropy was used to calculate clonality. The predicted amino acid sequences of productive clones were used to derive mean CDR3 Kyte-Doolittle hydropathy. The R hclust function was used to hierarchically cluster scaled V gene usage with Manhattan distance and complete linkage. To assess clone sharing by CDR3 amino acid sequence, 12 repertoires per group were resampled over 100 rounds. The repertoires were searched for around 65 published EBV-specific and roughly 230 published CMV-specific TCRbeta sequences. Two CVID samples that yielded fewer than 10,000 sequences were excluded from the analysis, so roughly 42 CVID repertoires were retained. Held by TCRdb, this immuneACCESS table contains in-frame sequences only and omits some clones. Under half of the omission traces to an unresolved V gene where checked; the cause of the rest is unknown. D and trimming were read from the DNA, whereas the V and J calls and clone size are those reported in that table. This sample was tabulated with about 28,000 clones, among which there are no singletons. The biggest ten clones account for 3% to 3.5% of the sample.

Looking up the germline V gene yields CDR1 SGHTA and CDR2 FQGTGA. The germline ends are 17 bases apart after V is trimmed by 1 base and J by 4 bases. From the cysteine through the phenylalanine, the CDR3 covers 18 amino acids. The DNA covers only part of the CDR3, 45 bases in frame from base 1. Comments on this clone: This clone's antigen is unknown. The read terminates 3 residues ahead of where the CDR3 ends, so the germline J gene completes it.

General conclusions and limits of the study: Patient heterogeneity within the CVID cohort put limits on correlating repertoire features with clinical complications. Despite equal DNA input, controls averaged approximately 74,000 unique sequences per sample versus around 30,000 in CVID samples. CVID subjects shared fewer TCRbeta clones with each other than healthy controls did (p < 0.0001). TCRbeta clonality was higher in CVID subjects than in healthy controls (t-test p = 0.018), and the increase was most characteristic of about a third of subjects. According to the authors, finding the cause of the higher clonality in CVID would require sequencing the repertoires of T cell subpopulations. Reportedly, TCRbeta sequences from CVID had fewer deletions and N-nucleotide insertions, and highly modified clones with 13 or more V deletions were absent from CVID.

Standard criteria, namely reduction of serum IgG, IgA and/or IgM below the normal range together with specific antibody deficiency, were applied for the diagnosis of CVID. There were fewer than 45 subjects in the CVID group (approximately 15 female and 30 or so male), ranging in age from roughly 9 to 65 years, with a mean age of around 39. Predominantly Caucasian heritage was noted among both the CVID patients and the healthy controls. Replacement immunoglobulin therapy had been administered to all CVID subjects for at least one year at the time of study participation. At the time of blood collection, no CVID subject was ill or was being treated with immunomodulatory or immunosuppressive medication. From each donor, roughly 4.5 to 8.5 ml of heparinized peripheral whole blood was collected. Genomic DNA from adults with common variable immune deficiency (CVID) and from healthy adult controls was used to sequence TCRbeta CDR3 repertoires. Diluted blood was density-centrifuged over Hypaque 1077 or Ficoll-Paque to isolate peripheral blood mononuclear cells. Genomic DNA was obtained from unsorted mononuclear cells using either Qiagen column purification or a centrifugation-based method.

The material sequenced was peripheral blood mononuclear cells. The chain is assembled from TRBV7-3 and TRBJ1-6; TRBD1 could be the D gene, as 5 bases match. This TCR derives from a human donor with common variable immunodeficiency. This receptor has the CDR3 CASSLRQGGYRYNSPLHF. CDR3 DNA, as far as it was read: TGTGCCAGCAGCTTAAGGCAGGGAGGTTACAGATATAATTCACCC.